The 15 T cell receptor beta chains listed next were all sequenced from one sample in a study of T cells in narcolepsy. Sequencing was performed with immunoSEQ multiplex PCR; in TCRdb, only in-frame clones are kept and a portion is missing. Among approximately 22,000 clones listed, 50% to 65% were seen once. The sample was memory (CD45RA-) CD4+ T cells from blood. The receptors were sampled from a human donor in good health.

This clone was seen a handful of times. V usage is TRBV2 and J usage is TRBJ1-6, with D maybe TRBD1 (6 bases). The CDR3 has 15 residues. CDR1 and CDR2 from the germline V gene are SNHLY and FYNNEI. Trimming cost V 6 bases and J 8 bases, with 17 bases left between them. In DNA, the CDR3 is TGTGCCAGCAGAGCCCCCGGGACACGGGATTCACCCCTCCACTTT. Protein sequence: CASRAPGTRDSPLHF.

The chain recombines TRBV2 with TRBJ1-6; TRBD1 agrees at 7 bases. Germline V gives CDR1 SNHLY, CDR2 FYNNEI. CDR3 length: 17 amino acids. V lost 3 bases and J lost 7; bases outside the gene matches: 12. CDR3 DNA sequence: TGTGCCAGCAGTGAGGGCAGGGGGGTGAAAAGGAATTCACCCCTCCACTTT. This gives the protein CASSEGRGVKRNSPLHF.

Only one count was recorded for this clone. The chain couples TRBV7-2 to TRBJ2-3; D unresolved. Germline CDR1 SGHTA, CDR2 FQGNSA. V dropped 1 base and J dropped 5 bases, with 7 bases sitting between them. This CDR3 contains 13 residues. The CDR3 region has the DNA TGTGCCAGCAGCTTAGGTTGGGGAGATACGCAGTATTTT. This translates into CASSLGWGDTQYF.

There are a few counts of this clone. The genes are TRBV6-5 and TRBJ2-1, with no clear D. Trimming left V 10 bases short and J 5 bases short, with 9 bases between. Germline lookup yields CDR1 MNHEY and CDR2 SVGAGI. The CDR3 length is 11 residues. The CDR3 DNA sequence: TGTGCCAACTGTGGAGACAATGAGCAGTTCTTC. The encoded protein is CANCGDNEQFF.

This clone was detected many times. A read error is the likely source, as a far larger clone sits one nucleotide away. This rearrangement joins TRBV27 to TRBJ2-2, with D hard to call. Trimming cost V 6 bases and J 0 bases, with 5 bases left between them. The CDR3 is 13 amino acids. Looked up from germline, CDR1 is MNHEY and CDR2 is SMNVEV (reference sequence). The CDR3 reads CASRRANTGELFF. CDR3 DNA: TGTGCCAGCAGGCGCGCGAACACCGGGGAGCTGTTTTTT.

The chain employs TRBV2 and TRBJ1-2; the match to TRBD1 covers 8 bases. The CDR3 contains 13 residues. Germline V gene sequence: CDR1 SNHLY, CDR2 FYNNEI. The trim removed 7 bases at V and 6 bases at J, leaving 7 bases unmatched. CDR3 bases: TGTGCCAGCAAGTCCGGACAGGGAAATGGCTACACCTTC. Amino acids: CASKSGQGNGYTF.

This chain connects TRBV30 to TRBJ2-2; no clear D. V was pared by 5 bases and J by 5 bases, with 6 bases between. This CDR3 has 11 amino acids. The germline CDR1 and CDR2 sequences are GTSNPN and SVGIG (reference sequence). CDR3 in DNA: TGTGCCTGGGGAAATACCGGGGAGCTGTTTTTT. The encoded protein is CAWGNTGELFF.

The chain joins TRBV18 to TRBJ1-1, with D uncertain. CDR1 and CDR2 (germline): KGHSH, LQKENI. The CDR3 runs to 15 residues. The V end was cut by 3 bases, the J end by 1 base, with 12 bases between. The CDR3 nucleotides are TGTGCCAGCTCACCTTCCCGAGGGCAGAACACTGAAGCTTTCTTT. This codes for CASSPSRGQNTEAFF.

This clone was seen a handful of times. CDR3 sequence (DNA): TGTGCCAGCAGTCCCGGACTCAACGAAGATCAGCCCCAGCATTTT. Translated, it gives CASSPGLNEDQPQHF. The chain uses TRBV7-2 and TRBJ1-5, with D hard to call. The CDR3 consists of 15 residues. The germline V gene encodes CDR1 SGHTA and CDR2 FQGNSA. Trimming took off 6 bases at V and 5 bases at J, with 17 bases between the two ends.

There are a few counts of this clone. The rearrangement uses TRBV4-3 and TRBJ1-3, with D tentatively TRBD1 (5 bases). V was trimmed by 1 base and J by 1 base, leaving 17 bases between them. The CDR3 has 18 residues. Germline CDR1 LGHNA, CDR2 YSLEER. In DNA, the CDR3 is TGCGCCAGCAGCCAAGGCTTGACGGGGAAGGGGTCTGGAAACACCATATATTTT. Encoded protein: CASSQGLTGKGSGNTIYF.

J is TRBJ2-3 and V is TRBV7-6, with D unclear. V was trimmed by 2 bases and J by 4 bases, leaving 7 bases between them. Germline V CDR1 and CDR2: SGHVS, FNYEAQ. CDR3 length equals 13 residues. The CDR3 DNA reads TGTGCCAGCAGCTTATTAACGGCAGATACGCAGTATTTT. It yields the protein CASSLLTADTQYF.

This chain joins TRBV11-2 and TRBJ2-1, with D perhaps matching TRBD1 (6 bases). The V gene's germline CDR1 is SGHAT and CDR2 FQNNGV. Trimming left V 1 base short and J 10 bases short, with 8 bases between. The length of the CDR3 is 12 residues. Here the CDR3 DNA reads TGTGCCAGCAGCTTAGGGGGGCCAGAGCAGTTCTTC. This encodes CASSLGGPEQFF.

The chain recombines TRBV6-1 with TRBJ2-2; TRBD2 matches at 10 bases. Losses at the gene ends were 4 bases for V and 6 bases for J; bases not matched to a gene: 5. The CDR3 runs to 15 residues. Germline V lookup: CDR1 MNHNS, CDR2 SASEGT. In DNA form, the CDR3 reads TGTGCCAGCAGTGCCAGCGGGGGGGCCTCCGGGGAGCTGTTTTTT. Protein product: CASSASGGASGELFF.

The V call is TRBV2, the J call TRBJ2-3; 7 bases fit TRBD2. There are 18 residues in the CDR3. From germline, CDR1 is SNHLY and CDR2 FYNNEI. The J segment lost 0 bases and the V segment lost 7 bases, leaving 16 bases of the junction unmatched. Written as DNA, the CDR3 is TGTGCCAGCATCTTGACTAGCTCATTTACCACTAGCACAGATACGCAGTATTTT. Its protein product is CASILTSSFTTSTDTQYF.

J is TRBJ2-6 and V is TRBV19, with D maybe TRBD2 (5 bases). Germline CDR1 and CDR2: LNHDA and SQIVND (reference sequence). The CDR3 contains 14 residues. V gave up 6 bases and J gave up 0 bases, with 6 bases separating them. The CDR3 here is CASSDYSGANVLTF. CDR3 sequence (DNA): TGTGCCAGTAGCGACTACTCTGGGGCCAACGTCCTGACTTTC.